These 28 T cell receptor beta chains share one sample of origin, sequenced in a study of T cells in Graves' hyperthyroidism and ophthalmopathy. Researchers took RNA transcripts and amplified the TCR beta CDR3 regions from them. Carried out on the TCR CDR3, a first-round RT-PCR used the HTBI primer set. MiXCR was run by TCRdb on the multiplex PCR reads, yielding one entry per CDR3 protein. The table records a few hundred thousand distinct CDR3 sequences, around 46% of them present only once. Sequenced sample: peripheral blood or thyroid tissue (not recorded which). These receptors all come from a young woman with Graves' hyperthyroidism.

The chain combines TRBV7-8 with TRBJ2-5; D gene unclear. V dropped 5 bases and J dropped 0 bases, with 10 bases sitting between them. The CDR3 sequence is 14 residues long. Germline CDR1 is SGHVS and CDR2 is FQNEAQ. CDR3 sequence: CASSPGPNQETQYF. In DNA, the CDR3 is TGTGCCAGCAGCCCTGGACCAAACCAAGAGACCCAGTACTTC.

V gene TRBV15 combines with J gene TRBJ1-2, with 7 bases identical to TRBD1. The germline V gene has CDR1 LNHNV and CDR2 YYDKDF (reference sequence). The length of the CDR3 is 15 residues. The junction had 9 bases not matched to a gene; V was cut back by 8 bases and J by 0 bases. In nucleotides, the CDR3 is TGTGCCACCCGTGGGACAGTGGGGCCTAACTATGGCTACACCTTC. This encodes CATRGTVGPNYGYTF.

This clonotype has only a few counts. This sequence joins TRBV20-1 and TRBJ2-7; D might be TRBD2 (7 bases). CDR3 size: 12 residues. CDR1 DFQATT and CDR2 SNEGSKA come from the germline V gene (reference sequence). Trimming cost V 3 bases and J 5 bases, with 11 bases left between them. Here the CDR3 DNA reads TGCAGTGCTAGGGGGGGGGGCCACGAGCAGTACTTC. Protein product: CSARGGGHEQYF.

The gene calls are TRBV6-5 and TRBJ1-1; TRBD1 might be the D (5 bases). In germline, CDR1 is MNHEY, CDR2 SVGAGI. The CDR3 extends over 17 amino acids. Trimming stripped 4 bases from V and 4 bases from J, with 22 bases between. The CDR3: CASSFRPTLGETTEAFF. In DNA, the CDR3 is TGTGCCAGCAGTTTCCGACCTACTCTGGGGGAAACCACTGAAGCTTTCTTT.

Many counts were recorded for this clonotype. The CDR3 nucleotides are TGTGCCAGCCGGGACAGGGGAGAAGGACAGCCCCAGCATTTT. Translation gives CASRDRGEGQPQHF. The chain is built from TRBV2 and TRBJ1-5, with 10 positions matching TRBD1. Trimming cost V 8 bases and J 7 bases; bases outside gene matches: 8. This CDR3 contains 14 residues. CDR1 is SNHLY and CDR2 is FYNNEI in the germline V gene.

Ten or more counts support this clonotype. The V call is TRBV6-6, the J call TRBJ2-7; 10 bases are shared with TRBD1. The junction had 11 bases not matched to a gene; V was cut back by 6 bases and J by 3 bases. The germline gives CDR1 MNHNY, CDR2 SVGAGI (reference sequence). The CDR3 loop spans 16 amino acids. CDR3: CASSRGTGEVGYEQYF. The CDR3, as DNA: TGTGCCAGCAGCCGAGGGACAGGGGAGGTGGGCTACGAGCAGTACTTC.

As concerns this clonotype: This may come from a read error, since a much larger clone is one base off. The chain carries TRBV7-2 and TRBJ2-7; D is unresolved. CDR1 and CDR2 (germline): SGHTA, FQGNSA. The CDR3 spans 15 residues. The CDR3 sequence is CASSYTGPANYVQYF. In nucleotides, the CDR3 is TGTGCCAGCAGCTATACTGGACCTGCGAACTACGTGCAGTACTTC.

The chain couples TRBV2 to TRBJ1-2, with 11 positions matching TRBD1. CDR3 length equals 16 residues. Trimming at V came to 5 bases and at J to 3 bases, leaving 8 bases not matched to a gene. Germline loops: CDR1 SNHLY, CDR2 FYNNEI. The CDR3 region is CASSFRTGGSHYGYTF. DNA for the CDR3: TGTGCCAGCAGTTTTAGGACAGGGGGCTCCCACTATGGCTACACCTTC.

The CDR3 spells CASSQDPQGAENIQYF. The DNA of the CDR3 is TGTGCCAGCAGCCAAGATCCCCAGGGGGCGGAAAACATTCAGTACTTC. This chain connects TRBV4-2 to TRBJ2-4; 8 bases align to TRBD1. J was trimmed by 5 bases and V by 0 bases; bases with no gene match: 6. CDR3 length: 16 amino acids. The germline V gene has CDR1 LGHNA and CDR2 YNFKEQ.

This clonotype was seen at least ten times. The CDR3 nucleotides are TGTGCCAGCAGCTTCACTAGTACTCACGGCTACGAGCAGTACTTC. Translating it yields CASSFTSTHGYEQYF. This rearrangement joins TRBV7-9 to TRBJ2-7; TRBD2 might be the D (5 bases). The CDR3 runs to 15 residues. V was cut by 3 bases and J by 3 bases, with 15 bases left in between. Looked up from germline, CDR1 is SEHNR and CDR2 is FQNEAQ (reference sequence).

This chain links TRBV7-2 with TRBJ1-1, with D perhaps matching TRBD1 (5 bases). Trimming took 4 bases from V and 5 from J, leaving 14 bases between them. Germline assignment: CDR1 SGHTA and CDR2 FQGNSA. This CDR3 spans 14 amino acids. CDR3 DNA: TGTGCCAGCAGCTCGTCCTCGGGGGGTACTGAAGCTTTCTTT. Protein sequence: CASSSSSGGTEAFF.

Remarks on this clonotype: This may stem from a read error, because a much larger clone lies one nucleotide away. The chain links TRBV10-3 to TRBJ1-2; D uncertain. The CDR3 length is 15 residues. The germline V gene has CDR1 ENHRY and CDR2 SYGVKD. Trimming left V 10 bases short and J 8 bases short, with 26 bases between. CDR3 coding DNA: TGTGCCAGCGGTCTGCGACCGTCCTCTGAGAGCGGCTACACCTTC. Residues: CASGLRPSSESGYTF.

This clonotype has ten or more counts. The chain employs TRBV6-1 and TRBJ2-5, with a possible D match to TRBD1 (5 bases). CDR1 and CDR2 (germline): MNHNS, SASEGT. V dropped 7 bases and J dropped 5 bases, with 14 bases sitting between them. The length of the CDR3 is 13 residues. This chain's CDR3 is CASISRAGETQYF. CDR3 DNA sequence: TGTGCCAGCATCTCAAGGGCAGGGGAGACCCAGTACTTC.

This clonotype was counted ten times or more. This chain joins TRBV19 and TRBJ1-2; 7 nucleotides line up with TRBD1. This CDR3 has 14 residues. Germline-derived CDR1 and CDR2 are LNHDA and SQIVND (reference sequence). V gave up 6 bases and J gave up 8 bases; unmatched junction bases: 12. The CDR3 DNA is TGTGCCAGTAGCACGGCCAACAGGGGCGGAGGCTACACCTTC. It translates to CASSTANRGGGYTF.

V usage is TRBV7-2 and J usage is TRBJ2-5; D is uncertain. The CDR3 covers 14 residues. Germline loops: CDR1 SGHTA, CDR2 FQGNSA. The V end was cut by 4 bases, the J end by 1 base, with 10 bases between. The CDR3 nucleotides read TGTGCCAGCAGCTCACAGAACTTCCAAGAGACCCAGTACTTC. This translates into CASSSQNFQETQYF.

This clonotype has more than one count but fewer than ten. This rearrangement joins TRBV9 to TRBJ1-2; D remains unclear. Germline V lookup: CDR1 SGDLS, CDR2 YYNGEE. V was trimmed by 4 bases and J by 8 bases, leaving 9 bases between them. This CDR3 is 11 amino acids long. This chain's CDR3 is CASSPGVGYTF. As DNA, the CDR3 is TGTGCCAGCAGCCCCGGGGTGGGCTACACCTTC. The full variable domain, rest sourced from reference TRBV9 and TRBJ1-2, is DSGVTQTPKHLITATGQRVTLRCSPRSGDLSVYWYQQSLDQGLQFLIQYYNGEERAKGNILERFSAQQFPDLHSELNLSSLELGDSALYFCASSPGVGYTFGSGTRLTVV.

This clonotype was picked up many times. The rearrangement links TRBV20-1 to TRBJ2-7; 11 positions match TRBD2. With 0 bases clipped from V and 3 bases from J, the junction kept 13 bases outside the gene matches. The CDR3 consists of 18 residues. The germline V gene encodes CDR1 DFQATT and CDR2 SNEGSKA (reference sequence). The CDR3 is CSARDLENTSGGDYEQYF. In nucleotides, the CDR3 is TGCAGTGCTAGAGATCTGGAGAATACTAGCGGGGGAGACTACGAGCAGTACTTC.

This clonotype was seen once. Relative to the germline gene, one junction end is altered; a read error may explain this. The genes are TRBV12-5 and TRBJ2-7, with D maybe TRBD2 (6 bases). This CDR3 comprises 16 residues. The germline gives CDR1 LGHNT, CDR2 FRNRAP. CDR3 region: CASGLSLAEISYEQCF. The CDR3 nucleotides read TGTGCTAGTGGTTTGTCCTTAGCGGAAATCTCCTACGAGCAGTGCTTC.

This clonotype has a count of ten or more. The CDR3 bases are TGTGCCAGCAGCGTAGGACTCTCTGGTGGCTACACCTTC. Translated, it gives CASSVGLSGGYTF. The rearrangement joins TRBV9 to TRBJ1-2; D ambiguous. Between the trimmed V and J ends, which lost 0 bases and 7 bases, there was a span of 10 bases. The CDR3 consists of 13 residues. CDR1 is SGDLS and CDR2 is YYNGEE in the germline V gene.

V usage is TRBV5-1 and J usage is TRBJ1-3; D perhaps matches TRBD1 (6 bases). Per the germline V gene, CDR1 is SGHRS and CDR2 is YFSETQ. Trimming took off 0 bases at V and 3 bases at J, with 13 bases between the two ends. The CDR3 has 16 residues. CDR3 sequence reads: CASSLVVGAVGNTIYF. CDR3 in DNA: TGCGCCAGCAGCTTGGTTGTGGGGGCGGTTGGAAACACCATATATTTT.

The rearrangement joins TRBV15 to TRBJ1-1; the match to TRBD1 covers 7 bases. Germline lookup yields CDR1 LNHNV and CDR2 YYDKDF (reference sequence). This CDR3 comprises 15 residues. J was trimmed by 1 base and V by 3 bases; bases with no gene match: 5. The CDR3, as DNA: TGTGCCACCAGCAGCCCCGACAGGGCGAACACTGAAGCTTTCTTT. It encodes CATSSPDRANTEAFF.

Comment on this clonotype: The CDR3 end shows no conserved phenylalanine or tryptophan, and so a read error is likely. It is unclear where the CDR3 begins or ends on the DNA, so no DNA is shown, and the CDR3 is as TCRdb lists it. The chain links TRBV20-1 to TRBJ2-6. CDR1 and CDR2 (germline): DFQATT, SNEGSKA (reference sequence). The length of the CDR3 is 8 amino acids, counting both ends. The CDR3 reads CSARDMAT.

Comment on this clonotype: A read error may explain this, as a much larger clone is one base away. CDR3 bases: TGCGCCAGCAGCCACGGACTAGCGGGAGCCGACGAGCAGTACTTC. This gives the protein CASSHGLAGADEQYF. This sequence joins TRBV4-1 and TRBJ2-7, with 13 bases lining up with TRBD2. The CDR3 covers 15 residues. The germline V gene encodes CDR1 MGHRA and CDR2 YSYEKL. J was trimmed by 5 bases and V by 3 bases; bases with no gene match: 4.

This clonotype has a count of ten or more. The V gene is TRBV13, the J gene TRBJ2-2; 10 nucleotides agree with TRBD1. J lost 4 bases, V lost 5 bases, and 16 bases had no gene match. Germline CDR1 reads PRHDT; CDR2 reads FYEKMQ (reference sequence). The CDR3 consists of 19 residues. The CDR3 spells CASSRMHGPGQGTTGELFF. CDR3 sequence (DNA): TGTGCCAGCAGCCGGATGCACGGTCCGGGACAGGGGACCACCGGGGAGCTGTTTTTT.

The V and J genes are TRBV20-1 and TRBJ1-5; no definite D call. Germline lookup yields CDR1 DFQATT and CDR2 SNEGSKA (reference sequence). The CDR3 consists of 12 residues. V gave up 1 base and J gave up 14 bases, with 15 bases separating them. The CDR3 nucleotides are TGCAGTGCTAGAGGAGGGAATTCCTACGAGCATTTT. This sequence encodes CSARGGNSYEHF.

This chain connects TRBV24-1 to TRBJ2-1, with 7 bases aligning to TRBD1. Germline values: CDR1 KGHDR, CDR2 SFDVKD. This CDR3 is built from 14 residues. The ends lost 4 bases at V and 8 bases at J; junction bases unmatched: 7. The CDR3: CATSEPDREHEQFF. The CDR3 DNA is TGTGCCACCAGTGAACCCGACAGGGAGCATGAGCAGTTCTTC.

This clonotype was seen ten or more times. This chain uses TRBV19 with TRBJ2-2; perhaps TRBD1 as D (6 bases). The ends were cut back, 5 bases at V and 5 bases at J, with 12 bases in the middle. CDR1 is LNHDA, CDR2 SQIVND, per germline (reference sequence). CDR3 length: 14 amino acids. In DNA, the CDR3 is TGTGCCAGTAGTCTCTACAGGGATACCGGGGAGCTGTTTTTT. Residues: CASSLYRDTGELFF.

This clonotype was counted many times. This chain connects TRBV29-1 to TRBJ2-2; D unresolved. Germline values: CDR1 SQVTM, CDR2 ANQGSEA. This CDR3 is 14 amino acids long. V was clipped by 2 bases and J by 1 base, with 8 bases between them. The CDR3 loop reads CSVELTENTGELFF. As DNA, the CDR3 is TGCAGCGTTGAATTGACGGAGAACACCGGGGAGCTGTTTTTT.